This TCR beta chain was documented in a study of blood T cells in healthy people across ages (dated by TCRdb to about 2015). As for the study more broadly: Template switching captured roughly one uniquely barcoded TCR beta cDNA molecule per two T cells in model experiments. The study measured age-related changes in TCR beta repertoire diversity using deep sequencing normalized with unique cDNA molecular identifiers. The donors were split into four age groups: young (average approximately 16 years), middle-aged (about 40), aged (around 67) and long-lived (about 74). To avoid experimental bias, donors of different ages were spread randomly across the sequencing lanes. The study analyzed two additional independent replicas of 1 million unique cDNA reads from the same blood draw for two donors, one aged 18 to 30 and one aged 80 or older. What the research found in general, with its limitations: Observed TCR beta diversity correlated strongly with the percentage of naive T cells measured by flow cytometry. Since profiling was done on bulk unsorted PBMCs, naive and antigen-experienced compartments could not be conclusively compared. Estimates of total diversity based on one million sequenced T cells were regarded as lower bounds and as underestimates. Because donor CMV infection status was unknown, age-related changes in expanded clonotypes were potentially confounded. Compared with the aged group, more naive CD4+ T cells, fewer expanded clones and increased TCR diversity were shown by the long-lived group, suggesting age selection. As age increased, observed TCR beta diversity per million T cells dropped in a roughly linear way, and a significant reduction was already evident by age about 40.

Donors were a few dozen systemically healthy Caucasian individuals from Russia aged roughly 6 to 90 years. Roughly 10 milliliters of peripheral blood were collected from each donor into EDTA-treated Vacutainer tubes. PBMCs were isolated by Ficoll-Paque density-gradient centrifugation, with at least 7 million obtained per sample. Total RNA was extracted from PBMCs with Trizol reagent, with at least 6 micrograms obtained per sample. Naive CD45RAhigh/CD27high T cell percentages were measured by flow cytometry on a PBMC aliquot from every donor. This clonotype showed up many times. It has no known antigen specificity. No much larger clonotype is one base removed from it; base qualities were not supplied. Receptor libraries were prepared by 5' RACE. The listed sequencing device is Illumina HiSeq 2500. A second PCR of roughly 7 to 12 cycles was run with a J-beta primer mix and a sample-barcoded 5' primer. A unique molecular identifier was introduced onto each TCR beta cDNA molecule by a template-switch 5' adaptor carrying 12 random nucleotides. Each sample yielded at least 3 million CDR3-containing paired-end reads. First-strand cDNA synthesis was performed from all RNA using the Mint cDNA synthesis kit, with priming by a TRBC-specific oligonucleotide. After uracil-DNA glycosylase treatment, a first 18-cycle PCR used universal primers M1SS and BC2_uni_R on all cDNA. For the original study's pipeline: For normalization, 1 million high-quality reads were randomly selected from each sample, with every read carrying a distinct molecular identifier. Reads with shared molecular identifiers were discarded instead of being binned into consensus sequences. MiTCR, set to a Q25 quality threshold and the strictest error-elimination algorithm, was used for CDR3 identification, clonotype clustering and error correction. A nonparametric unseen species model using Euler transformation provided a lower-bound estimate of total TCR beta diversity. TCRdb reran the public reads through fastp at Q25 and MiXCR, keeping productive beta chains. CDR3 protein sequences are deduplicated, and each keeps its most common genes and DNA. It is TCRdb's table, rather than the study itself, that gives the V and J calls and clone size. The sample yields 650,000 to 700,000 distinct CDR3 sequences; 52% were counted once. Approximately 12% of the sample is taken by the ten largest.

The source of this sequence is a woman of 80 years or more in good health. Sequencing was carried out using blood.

The nucleotide sequence is given as TGTGCCAGCAGTTCCCTTCGTGATACGCAGTATTTT. It is translated as CASSSLRDTQYF. Recombination connected TRBV27 to TRBJ2-3, with no reliable assignment of the D segment. The cysteine opens and the phenylalanine closes a CDR3 of 12 amino acids. Only the CDR3 part of the read is kept: 36 bases, read in frame from the first base. V and J lose 4 bases and 6 bases, and a span of 8 bases separates them. For CDR1 and CDR2, the germline V gene (reference sequence) lists MNHEY and SMNVEV.